Each of the 22 T cell receptor beta chains below was sequenced from the same sample in a study of blood T cell repertoires in COVID-19. TCRdb's table, derived via immunoSEQ multiplex PCR, lists solely in-frame clones and lacks some. The repertoire holds roughly 200,000 clones, with about 86% as singletons. Sequencing was performed on peripheral blood. The receptors come from a woman aged 25 to 39 with active or convalescent COVID-19.

V usage is TRBV2 and J usage is TRBJ2-5; 14 bases map to TRBD2. Germline trimming cut 5 bases from V and 3 bases from J; bases unmatched to any gene: 2. The CDR3 has 15 residues. Germline CDR1 SNHLY, CDR2 FYNNEI. CDR3: CASSPTSGGEETQYF. The DNA for the CDR3 is TGTGCCAGCAGTCCGACTAGCGGGGGGGAAGAGACCCAGTACTTC. The entire variable domain, with the rest obtained from reference TRBV2 and TRBJ2-5, is as follows: EPEVTQTPSHQVTQMGQEVILRCVPISNHLYFYWYRQILGQKVEFLVSFYNNEISEKSEIFDDQFSVERPDGSNFTLKIRSTKLEDSAMYFCASSPTSGGEETQYFGPGTRLLVL.

The chain uses TRBV6-5 and TRBJ1-1; TRBD1 might be the D (5 bases). V gave up 2 bases and J gave up 7 bases, with 14 bases separating them. There are 14 residues in the CDR3. Germline V gene data show CDR1 as MNHEY and CDR2 as SVGAGI. CDR3 residues: CASSYDGARVEAFF. The CDR3, as DNA: TGTGCCAGCAGTTACGATGGGGCTCGGGTTGAAGCTTTCTTT.

A single count supports this clone. This chain links TRBV2 with TRBJ1-1; 7 nucleotides match TRBD1. Germline-derived CDR1 and CDR2 are SNHLY and FYNNEI. The CDR3 loop spans 13 amino acids. Losses at the gene ends were 5 bases for V and 6 bases for J; bases not matched to a gene: 6. CDR3 nucleotides: TGTGCCAGCAGTCGAATCACAGGGGCTGAAGCTTTCTTT. Protein product: CASSRITGAEAFF.

This chain joins TRBV27 and TRBJ2-1; no reliable D call. The CDR3 totals 14 residues. Trimming left V 5 bases short and J 10 bases short, with 18 bases between. Germline V gene data show CDR1 as MNHEY and CDR2 as SMNVEV (reference sequence). CDR3 DNA: TGTGCCAGCAGTCCCCGACTGGATTCGAGCGAGCAGTTCTTC. This translates into CASSPRLDSSEQFF.

The sample holds one count of this clone. The rearrangement joins TRBV7-9 to TRBJ2-3; 10 bases line up with TRBD2. Germline values: CDR1 SEHNR, CDR2 FQNEAQ (reference sequence). CDR3 length: 16 residues. After removal of 1 base from V and 5 bases from J, the junction contained 6 bases not matched to a gene. The CDR3 sequence is CASSLDFSGRGDTQYF. CDR3 DNA sequence: TGTGCCAGCAGCTTAGATTTCAGCGGGAGGGGAGATACGCAGTATTTT.

The chain has TRBV9 and TRBJ2-7; 10 bases are shared with TRBD2. The CDR3 contains 14 residues. Germline V gene lookup returns CDR1 SGDLS and CDR2 YYNGEE. The ends lost 3 bases at V and 4 bases at J; junction bases unmatched: 4. DNA of the CDR3: TGTGCCAGCAGCGAGACTAGCGGGTCTTACGAGCAGTACTTC. It translates to CASSETSGSYEQYF.

This clone has only one observation. The chain recombines TRBV5-1 with TRBJ1-1, with D possibly matching TRBD1 (6 bases). Deletions cut 2 bases from V and 4 bases from J, with 12 bases between. Germline V CDR1 and CDR2: SGHRS, YFSETQ. This CDR3 spans 14 amino acids. The CDR3 bases are TGCGCCAGCAGCTTAGGTGGGGGGGCCACTGAAGCTTTCTTT. Its translation is CASSLGGGATEAFF.

Comments on this clone: This same CDR3 is encoded by further DNA sequences in the sample. This chain joins TRBV19 and TRBJ1-5; TRBD1 matches at 10 bases. This CDR3 is built from 15 residues. CDR1 and CDR2 (germline): LNHDA, SQIVND (reference sequence). Trimming at V came to 3 bases and at J to 2 bases, leaving 1 base not matched to a gene. CDR3 residues: CASSMGTGGNQPQHF. The CDR3 nucleotides read TGTGCCAGTAGTATGGGGACAGGGGGCAATCAGCCCCAGCATTTT. Drawing the rest from reference TRBV19 and TRBJ1-5, the complete variable domain is DGGITQSPKYLFRKEGQNVTLSCEQNLNHDAMYWYRQDPGQGLRLIYYSQIVNDFQKGDIAEGYSVSREKKESFPLTVTSAQKNPTAFYLCASSMGTGGNQPQHFGDGTRLSIL.

The chain combines TRBV2 with TRBJ1-1; the match to TRBD1 covers 7 bases. Trimming at V came to 7 bases and at J to 4 bases, leaving 9 bases not matched to a gene. CDR3 size: 14 residues. Looked up from germline, CDR1 is SNHLY and CDR2 is FYNNEI. The CDR3: CASTLGQASTEAFF. As DNA, the CDR3 is TGTGCCAGCACCCTAGGACAGGCGAGCACTGAAGCTTTCTTT. Together with reference TRBV2 and TRBJ1-1, the CDR3 gives the full variable domain: EPEVTQTPSHQVTQMGQEVILRCVPISNHLYFYWYRQILGQKVEFLVSFYNNEISEKSEIFDDQFSVERPDGSNFTLKIRSTKLEDSAMYFCASTLGQASTEAFFGQGTRLTVV.

The chain carries TRBV29-1 and TRBJ2-5; 9 bases align to TRBD2. V trimming: 3 bases; J trimming: 7 bases; junction bases outside the gene matches: 9. This CDR3 contains 14 residues. Looked up from germline, CDR1 is SQVTM and CDR2 is ANQGSEA. The CDR3 is CSVDRGTSRGTQYF. DNA of the CDR3: TGCAGCGTTGATCGGGGGACTAGCCGAGGGACCCAGTACTTC.

This chain uses TRBV5-8 with TRBJ1-4; 9 nucleotides align to TRBD1. Unmatched junction bases numbered 4, after V lost 0 bases and J lost 10 bases. The CDR3 has 14 residues. In germline, CDR1 is SGHTS, CDR2 YDEGEE. CDR3 sequence (DNA): TGTGCCAGCAGCTTGGTGGGACAGGGCGGAAAACTGTTTTTT. Amino acids: CASSLVGQGGKLFF.

The chain employs TRBV4-1 and TRBJ1-2, with D unresolved. V dropped 5 bases and J dropped 7 bases, with 23 bases sitting between them. This CDR3 is 16 amino acids long. The germline gives CDR1 MGHRA, CDR2 YSYEKL. CDR3 residues: CASSGLPLRLSAGYTF. The CDR3 DNA reads TGCGCCAGCAGCGGACTTCCTCTGCGTCTTTCCGCTGGCTACACCTTC.

V is TRBV6-5 and J is TRBJ2-1; 14 nucleotides match TRBD2. Germline CDR1 is MNHEY and CDR2 is SVGAGI. The CDR3 has 16 residues. Trimming at V came to 4 bases and at J to 6 bases, leaving 5 bases not matched to a gene. The CDR3 loop reads CASSFSTSGGVNEQFF. The CDR3 DNA reads as TGTGCCAGCAGTTTCTCGACTAGCGGGGGGGTCAATGAGCAGTTCTTC.

The chain recombines TRBV28 with TRBJ1-5, with TRBD1 matching over 9 bases. The junction had 9 bases not matched to a gene; V was cut back by 6 bases and J by 0 bases. This CDR3 has 17 amino acids. Germline-derived CDR1 and CDR2 are MDHEN and SYDVKM. The CDR3 nucleotides read TGTGCCAGCAGCGGGGGACAGGGAGGGGGTAGCAATCAGCCCCAGCATTTT. Its translation is CASSGGQGGGSNQPQHF.

The chain couples TRBV6-2 or TRBV6-3 to TRBJ1-1; the D is unclear. Germline V gives CDR1 MNHEY, CDR2 SVGEGT. This CDR3 has 14 amino acids. Between the trimmed V and J ends, which lost 4 bases and 6 bases, there was a span of 15 bases. The CDR3 here is CASSLGFSRAEAFF. The DNA for the CDR3 is TGTGCCAGCAGTTTAGGGTTCTCGAGGGCTGAAGCTTTCTTT.

The chain is built from TRBV11-3 and TRBJ2-5; D gene ambiguous. The germline V gene has CDR1 SGHNT and CDR2 YENEEA. Trimming removed 1 base from V and 2 bases from J, with 5 bases in between. This CDR3 has 13 amino acids. CDR3 protein: CASSLGPQETQYF. The CDR3 DNA is TGTGCCAGCAGCTTAGGGCCACAAGAGACCCAGTACTTC.

V and J are TRBV18 and TRBJ1-2; TRBD1 agrees at 7 bases. Germline trimming cut 3 bases from V and 0 bases from J; bases unmatched to any gene: 4. Per the germline V gene, CDR1 is KGHSH and CDR2 is LQKENI. The CDR3 is made up of 15 amino acids. CDR3 sequence (DNA): TGTGCCAGCTCACCGGGACAGAGTTCTAACTATGGCTACACCTTC. Amino acids: CASSPGQSSNYGYTF. Drawing the rest from reference TRBV18 and TRBJ1-2, the complete variable domain is NAGVMQNPRHLVRRRGQEARLRCSPMKGHSHVYWYRQLPEEGLKFMVYLQKENIIDESGMPKERFSAEFPKEGPSILRIQQVVRGDSAAYFCASSPGQSSNYGYTFGSGTRLTVV.

The chain recombines TRBV6-5 with TRBJ1-1; 10 bases agree with TRBD1. Germline V gene data show CDR1 as MNHEY and CDR2 as SVGAGI. J lost 8 bases, V lost 8 bases, and 8 bases had no gene match. This CDR3 contains 13 residues. This CDR3 reads CASLGQGVREAFF. The DNA for the CDR3 is TGTGCCAGCTTAGGACAGGGGGTCAGAGAAGCTTTCTTT.

The chain couples TRBV29-1 to TRBJ1-5; possibly TRBD1 for D (5 bases). V shed 5 bases and J shed 7 bases, with 15 bases lying between them. The CDR3 totals 13 residues. Germline V CDR1 and CDR2: SQVTM, ANQGSEA. The CDR3 loop is CSVRGTDGQPQHF. DNA for the CDR3: TGCAGCGTTCGGGGGACCGACGGCCAGCCCCAGCATTTT.

This clone has more than one count but fewer than ten. The chain couples TRBV6-1 to TRBJ1-2; 8 bases align to TRBD1. The germline V gene encodes CDR1 MNHNS and CDR2 SASEGT. J gave up 4 bases and V 1 base, and 17 bases lay outside the gene matches. The CDR3 has 19 residues. CDR3 sequence reads: CASSEGSIFRTGRIYGYTF. The DNA of the CDR3 is TGTGCCAGCAGTGAAGGCTCTATATTTCGGACAGGGAGGATCTATGGCTACACCTTC.

The chain joins TRBV7-8 to TRBJ2-5; 7 nucleotides match TRBD2. Trimming cost V 2 bases and J 2 bases; bases outside gene matches: 8. The CDR3 length is 16 residues. Germline V gene lookup returns CDR1 SGHVS and CDR2 FQNEAQ. In DNA, the CDR3 is TGTGCCAGCAGCTTAAAAGAGCGGGGACTGCAAGAGACCCAGTACTTC. Translating it yields CASSLKERGLQETQYF.

The genes are TRBV28 and TRBJ2-3; a possible D gene is TRBD2 (6 bases). Germline V CDR1 and CDR2: MDHEN, SYDVKM. The CDR3 is 18 amino acids. Trimming shortened V by 3 bases and J by 2 bases, and 21 bases separated the two germline ends. CDR3 region: CASSFFLGEGGFTDTQYF. The CDR3 DNA reads TGTGCCAGCAGTTTTTTCCTGGGCGAGGGAGGATTCACAGATACGCAGTATTTT.